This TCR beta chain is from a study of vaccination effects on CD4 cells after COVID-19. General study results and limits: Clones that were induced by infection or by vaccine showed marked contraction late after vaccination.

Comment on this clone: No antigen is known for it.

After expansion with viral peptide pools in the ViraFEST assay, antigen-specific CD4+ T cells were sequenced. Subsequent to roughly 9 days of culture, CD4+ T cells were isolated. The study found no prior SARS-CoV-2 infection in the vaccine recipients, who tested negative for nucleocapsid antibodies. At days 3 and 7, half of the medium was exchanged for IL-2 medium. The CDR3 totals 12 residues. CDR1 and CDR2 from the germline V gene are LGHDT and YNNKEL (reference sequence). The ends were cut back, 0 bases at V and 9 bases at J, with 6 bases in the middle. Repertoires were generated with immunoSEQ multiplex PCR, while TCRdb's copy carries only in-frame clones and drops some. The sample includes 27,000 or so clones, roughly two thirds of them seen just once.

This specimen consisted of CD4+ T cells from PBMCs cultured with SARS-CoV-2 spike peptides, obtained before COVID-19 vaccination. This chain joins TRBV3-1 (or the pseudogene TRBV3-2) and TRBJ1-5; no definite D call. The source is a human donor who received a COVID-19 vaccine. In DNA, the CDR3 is TGTGCCAGCAGCCAAGACCCGGGGCCCCAGCATTTT. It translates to CASSQDPGPQHF.